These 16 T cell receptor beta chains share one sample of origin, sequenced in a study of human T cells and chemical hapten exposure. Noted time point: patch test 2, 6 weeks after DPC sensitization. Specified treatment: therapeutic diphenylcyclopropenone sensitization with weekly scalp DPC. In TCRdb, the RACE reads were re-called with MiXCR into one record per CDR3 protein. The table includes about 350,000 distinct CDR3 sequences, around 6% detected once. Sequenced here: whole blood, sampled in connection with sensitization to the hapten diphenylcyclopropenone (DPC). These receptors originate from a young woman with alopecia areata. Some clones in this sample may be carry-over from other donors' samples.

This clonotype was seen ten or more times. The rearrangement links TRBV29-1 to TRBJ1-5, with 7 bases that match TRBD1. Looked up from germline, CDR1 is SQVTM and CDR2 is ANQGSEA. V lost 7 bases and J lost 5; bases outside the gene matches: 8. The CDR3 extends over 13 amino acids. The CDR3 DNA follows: TGCAGCGCGGCCCAGGGGGGTCATCAGCCCCAGCATTTT. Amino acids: CSAAQGGHQPQHF.

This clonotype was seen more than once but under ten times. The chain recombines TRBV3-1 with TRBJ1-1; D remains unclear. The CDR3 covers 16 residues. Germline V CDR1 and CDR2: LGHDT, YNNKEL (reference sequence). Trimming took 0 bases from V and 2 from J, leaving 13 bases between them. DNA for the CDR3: TGTGCCAGCAGCCAAGAATGGCGGACGGGAAACACTGAAGCTTTCTTT. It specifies CASSQEWRTGNTEAFF.

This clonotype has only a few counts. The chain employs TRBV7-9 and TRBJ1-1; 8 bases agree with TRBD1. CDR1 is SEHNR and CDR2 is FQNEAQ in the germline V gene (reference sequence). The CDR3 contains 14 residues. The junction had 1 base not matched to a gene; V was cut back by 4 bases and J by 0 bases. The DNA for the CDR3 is TGTGCCAGCAGCTGGACAGGGTTGAACACTGAAGCTTTCTTT. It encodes CASSWTGLNTEAFF.

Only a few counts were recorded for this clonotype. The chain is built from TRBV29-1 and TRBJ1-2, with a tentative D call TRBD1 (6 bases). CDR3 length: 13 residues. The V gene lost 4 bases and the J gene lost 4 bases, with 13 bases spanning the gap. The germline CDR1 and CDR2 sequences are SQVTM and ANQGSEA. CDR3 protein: CSVAWDISYGYTF. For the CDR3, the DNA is TGCAGCGTTGCGTGGGACATCAGCTATGGCTACACCTTC.

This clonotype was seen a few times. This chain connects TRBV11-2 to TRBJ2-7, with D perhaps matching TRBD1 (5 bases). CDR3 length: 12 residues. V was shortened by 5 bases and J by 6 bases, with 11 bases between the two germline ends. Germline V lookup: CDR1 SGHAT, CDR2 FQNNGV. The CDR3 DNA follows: TGTGCCAGCAGCGAACAGACAGTCGAGCAGTACTTC. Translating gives CASSEQTVEQYF.

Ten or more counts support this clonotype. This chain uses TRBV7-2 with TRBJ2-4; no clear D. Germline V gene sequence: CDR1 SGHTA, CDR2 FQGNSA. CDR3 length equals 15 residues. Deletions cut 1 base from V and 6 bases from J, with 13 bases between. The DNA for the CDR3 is TGTGCCAGCAGCTTAGAGGGCAGGATACTAAACATTCAGTACTTC. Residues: CASSLEGRILNIQYF.

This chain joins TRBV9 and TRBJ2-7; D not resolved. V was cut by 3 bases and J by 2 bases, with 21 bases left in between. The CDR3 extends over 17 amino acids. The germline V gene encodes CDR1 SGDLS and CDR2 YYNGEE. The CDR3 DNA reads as TGTGCCAGCAGCGCTTACCCCGCGAGCCCGGCCCCCTACGAGCAGTACTTC. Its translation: CASSAYPASPAPYEQYF.

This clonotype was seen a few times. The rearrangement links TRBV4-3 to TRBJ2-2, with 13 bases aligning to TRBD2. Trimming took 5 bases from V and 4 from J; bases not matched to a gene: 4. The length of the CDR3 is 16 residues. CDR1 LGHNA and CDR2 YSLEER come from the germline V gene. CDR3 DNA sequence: TGCGCCAGCAGCGGACTAGCGGGGGCGGGCACCGGGGAGCTGTTTTTT. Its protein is CASSGLAGAGTGELFF.

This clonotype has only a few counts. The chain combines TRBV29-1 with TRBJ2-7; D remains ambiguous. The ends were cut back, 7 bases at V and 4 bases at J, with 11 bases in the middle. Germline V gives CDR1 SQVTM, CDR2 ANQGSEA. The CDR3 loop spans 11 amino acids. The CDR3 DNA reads TGCAGCGCGCCTTTTGTTTACGAGCAGTACTTC. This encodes CSAPFVYEQYF.

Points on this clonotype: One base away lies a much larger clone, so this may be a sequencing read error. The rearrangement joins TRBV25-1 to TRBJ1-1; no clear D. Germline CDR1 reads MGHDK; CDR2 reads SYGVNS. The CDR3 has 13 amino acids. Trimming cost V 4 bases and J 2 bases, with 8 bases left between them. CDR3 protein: CASSGQDNTEAFF. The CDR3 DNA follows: TGTGCCAGCAGTGGCCAGGATAACACTGAAGCTTTCTTT. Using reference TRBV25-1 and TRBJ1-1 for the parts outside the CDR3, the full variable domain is EADIYQTPRYLVIGTGKKITLECSQTMGHDKMYWYQQDPGMELHLIHYSYGVNSTEKGDLSSESTVSRIRTEHFPLTLESARPSHTSQYLCASSGQDNTEAFFGQGTRLTVV.

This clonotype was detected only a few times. The CDR3 DNA follows: TGCGCCAGCAGCCAAGCACAGGGGGTATTTGGAAAACTGTTTTTT. This translates into CASSQAQGVFGKLFF. The chain combines TRBV4-3 with TRBJ1-4; 8 nucleotides align to TRBD1. The V gene's germline CDR1 is LGHNA and CDR2 YSLEER. The CDR3 has 15 residues. The V and J ends lost 1 base and 10 bases, in that order; junction bases with no gene match: 8.

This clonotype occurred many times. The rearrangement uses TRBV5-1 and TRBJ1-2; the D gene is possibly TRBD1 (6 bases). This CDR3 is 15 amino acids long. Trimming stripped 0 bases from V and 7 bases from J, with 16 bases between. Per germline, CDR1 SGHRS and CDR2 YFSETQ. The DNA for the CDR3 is TGCGCCAGCAGCTTGGGTCGGGGGGCGCTTCGTGGCTACACCTTC. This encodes CASSLGRGALRGYTF.

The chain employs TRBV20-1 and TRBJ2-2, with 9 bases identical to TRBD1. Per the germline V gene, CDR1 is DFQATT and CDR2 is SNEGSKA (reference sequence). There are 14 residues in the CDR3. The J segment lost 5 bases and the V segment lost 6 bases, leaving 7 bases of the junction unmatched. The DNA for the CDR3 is TGCAGTGCCAGGACAGGGGAGGGTACCGGGGAGCTGTTTTTT. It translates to CSARTGEGTGELFF.

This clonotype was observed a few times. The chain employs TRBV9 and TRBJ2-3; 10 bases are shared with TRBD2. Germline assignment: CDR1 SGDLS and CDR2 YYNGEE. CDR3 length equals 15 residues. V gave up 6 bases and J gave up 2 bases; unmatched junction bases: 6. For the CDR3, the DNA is TGTGCCAGCACCCCACTAGCGGGGTTCACAGATACGCAGTATTTT. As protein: CASTPLAGFTDTQYF.

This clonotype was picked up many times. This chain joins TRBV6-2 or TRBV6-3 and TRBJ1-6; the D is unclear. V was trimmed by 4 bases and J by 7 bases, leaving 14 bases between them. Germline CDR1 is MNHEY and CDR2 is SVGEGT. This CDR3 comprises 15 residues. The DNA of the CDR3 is TGTGCCAGCAGTTTTATGAGGACCTGGAATTCACCCCTCCACTTT. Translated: CASSFMRTWNSPLHF.

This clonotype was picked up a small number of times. The CDR3 protein is CASSESTGQGATNEKLFF. CDR3 DNA sequence: TGCGCCAGCAGTGAGTCGACGGGACAGGGTGCAACTAATGAAAAACTGTTTTTT. This chain uses TRBV10-1 with TRBJ1-4; 9 positions match TRBD1. Germline CDR1 and CDR2: WNHNN and SYGVQD (reference sequence). V shed 0 bases and J 0 bases; nucleotides not matched to a gene: 5. CDR3 size: 18 residues.